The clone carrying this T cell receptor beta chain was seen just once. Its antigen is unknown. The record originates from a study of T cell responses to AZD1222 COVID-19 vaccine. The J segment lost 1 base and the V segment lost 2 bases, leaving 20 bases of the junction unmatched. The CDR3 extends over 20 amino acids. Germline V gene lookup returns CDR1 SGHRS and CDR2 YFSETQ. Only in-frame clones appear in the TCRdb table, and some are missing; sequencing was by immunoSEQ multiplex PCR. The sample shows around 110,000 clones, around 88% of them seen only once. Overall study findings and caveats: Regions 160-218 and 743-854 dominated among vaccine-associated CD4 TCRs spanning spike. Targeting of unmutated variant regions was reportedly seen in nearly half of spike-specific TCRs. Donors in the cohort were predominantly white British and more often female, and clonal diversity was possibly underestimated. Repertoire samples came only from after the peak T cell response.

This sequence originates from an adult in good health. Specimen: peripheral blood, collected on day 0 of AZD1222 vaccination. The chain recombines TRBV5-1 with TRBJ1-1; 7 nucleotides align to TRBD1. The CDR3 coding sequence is TGCGCCAGCAGCTTAAGGTCGATCTCGGTGGCAGGGGGACCGAACACTGAAGCTTTCTTT. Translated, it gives CASSLRSISVAGGPNTEAFF. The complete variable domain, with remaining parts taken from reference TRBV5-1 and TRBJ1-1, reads KAGVTQTPRYLIKTRGQQVTLSCSPISGHRSVSWYQQTPGQGLQFLFEYFSETQRNKGNFPGRFSGRQFSNSRSEMNVSTLELGDSALYLCASSLRSISVAGGPNTEAFFGQGTRLTVV.